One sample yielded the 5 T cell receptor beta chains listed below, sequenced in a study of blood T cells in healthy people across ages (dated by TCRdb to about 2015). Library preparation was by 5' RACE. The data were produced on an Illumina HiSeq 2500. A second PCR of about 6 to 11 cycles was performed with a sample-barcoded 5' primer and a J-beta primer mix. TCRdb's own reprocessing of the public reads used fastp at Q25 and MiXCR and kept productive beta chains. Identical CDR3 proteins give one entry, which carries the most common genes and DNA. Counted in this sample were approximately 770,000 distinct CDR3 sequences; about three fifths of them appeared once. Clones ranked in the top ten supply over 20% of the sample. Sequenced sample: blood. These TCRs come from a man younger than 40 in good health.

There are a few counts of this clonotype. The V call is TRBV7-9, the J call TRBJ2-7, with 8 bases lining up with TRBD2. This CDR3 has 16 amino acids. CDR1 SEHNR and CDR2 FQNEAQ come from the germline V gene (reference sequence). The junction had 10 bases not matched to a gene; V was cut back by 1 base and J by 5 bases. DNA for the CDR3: TGTGCCAGCAGCTTAGTTACGTTGGGACTAGGCGACGAGCAGTACTTC. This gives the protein CASSLVTLGLGDEQYF.

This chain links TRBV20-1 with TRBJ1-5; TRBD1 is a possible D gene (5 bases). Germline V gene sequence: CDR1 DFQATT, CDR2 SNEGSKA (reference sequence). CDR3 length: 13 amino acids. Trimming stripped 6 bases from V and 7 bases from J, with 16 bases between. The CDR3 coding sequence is TGCAGTGCCACGCAGGGAAGTGAACAGCCCCAGCATTTT. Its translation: CSATQGSEQPQHF.

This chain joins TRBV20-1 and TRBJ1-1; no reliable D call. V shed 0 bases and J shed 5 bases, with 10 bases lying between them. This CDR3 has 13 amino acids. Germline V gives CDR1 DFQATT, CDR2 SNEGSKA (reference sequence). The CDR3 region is CSARDDIGTEAFF. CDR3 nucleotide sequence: TGCAGTGCTAGAGATGACATTGGTACTGAAGCTTTCTTT.

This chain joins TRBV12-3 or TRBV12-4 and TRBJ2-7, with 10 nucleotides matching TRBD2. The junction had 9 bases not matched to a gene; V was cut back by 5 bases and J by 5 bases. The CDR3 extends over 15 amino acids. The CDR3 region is CASSTSGEGFDEQYF. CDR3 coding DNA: TGTGCCAGCAGTACTAGCGGGGAAGGGTTTGACGAGCAGTACTTC.

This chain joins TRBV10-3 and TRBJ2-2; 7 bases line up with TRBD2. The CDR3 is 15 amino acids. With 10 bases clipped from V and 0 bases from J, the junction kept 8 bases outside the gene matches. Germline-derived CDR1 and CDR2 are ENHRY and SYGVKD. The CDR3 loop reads CATARTSANTGELFF. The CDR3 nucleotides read TGTGCCACCGCTAGGACTAGTGCGAACACCGGGGAGCTGTTTTTT.